This TCR beta chain comes out of a study of T cell repertoires in cytomegalovirus infection. Study as a whole: Matching HLA type, along with CMV infection, was indicated by public TCR beta signatures.

This CDR3 comprises 15 residues. Germline lookup yields CDR1 SGHTA and CDR2 FQGTGA. The study, taken as a whole, reports: Carriage of CMV together with the relevant HLA was identifiable through cumulative public TCR beta family frequency.

TCRdb re-called the reads with MiXCR, one entry per CDR3 protein. Here the sample spans 700,000 to 850,000 distinct CDR3 sequences, 32% being singletons. Comment on this clonotype: Its antigen is not known. Compared with germline, one end of the junction differs, possibly owing to a read error.

The sequencing used cultured CD8+ T cells from PBMCs, collected from culture after CMV antigen stimulation. The receptor was derived from a human donor in good health (CMV status not recorded). Some clones in this sample may be carry-over from other donors' samples. The V gene is TRBV7-3, the J gene TRBJ2-5; TRBD2 agrees at 12 bases. Here the CDR3 DNA reads TGTGTCAGCAGCGCTAGCGGGGGGGTCCAAGAGACCCAGTACTTC. This encodes CVSSASGGVQETQYF.